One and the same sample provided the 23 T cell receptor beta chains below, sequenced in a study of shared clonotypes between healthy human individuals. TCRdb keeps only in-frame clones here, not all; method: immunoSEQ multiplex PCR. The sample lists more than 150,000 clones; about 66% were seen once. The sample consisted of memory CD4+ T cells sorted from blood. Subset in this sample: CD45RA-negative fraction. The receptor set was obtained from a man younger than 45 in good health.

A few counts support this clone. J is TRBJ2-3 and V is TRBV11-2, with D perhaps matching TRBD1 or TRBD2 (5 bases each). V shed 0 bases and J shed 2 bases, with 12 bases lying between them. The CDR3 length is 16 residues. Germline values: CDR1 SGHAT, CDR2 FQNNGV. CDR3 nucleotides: TGTGCCAGCAGCTTAGATAATCCGGGGCACACAGATACGCAGTATTTT. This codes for CASSLDNPGHTDTQYF. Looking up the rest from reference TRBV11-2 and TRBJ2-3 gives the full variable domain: EAGVAQSPRYKIIEKRQSVAFWCNPISGHATLYWYQQILGQGPKLLIQFQNNGVVDDSQLPKDRFSAERLKGVDSTLKIQPAKLEDSAVYLCASSLDNPGHTDTQYFGPGTRLTVL.

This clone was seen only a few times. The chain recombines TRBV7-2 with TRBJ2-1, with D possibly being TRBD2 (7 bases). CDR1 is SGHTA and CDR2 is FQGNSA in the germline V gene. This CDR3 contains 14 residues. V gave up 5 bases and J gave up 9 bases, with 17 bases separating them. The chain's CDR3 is CASSPLSGGIEQFF. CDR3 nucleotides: TGTGCCAGCAGCCCCCTATCGGGGGGCATTGAGCAGTTCTTC.

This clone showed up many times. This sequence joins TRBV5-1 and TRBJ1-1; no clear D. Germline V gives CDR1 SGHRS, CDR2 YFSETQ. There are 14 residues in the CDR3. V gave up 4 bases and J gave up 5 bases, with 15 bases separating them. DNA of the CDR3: TGCGCCAGCAGCCTTAAACGGACCGGAACTGAAGCTTTCTTT. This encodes CASSLKRTGTEAFF. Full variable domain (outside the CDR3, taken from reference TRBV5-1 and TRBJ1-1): KAGVTQTPRYLIKTRGQQVTLSCSPISGHRSVSWYQQTPGQGLQFLFEYFSETQRNKGNFPGRFSGRQFSNSRSEMNVSTLELGDSALYLCASSLKRTGTEAFFGQGTRLTVV.

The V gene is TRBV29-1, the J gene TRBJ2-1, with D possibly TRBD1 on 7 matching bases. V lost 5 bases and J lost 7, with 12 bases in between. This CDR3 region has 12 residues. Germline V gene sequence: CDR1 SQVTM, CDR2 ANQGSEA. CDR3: CSVRRGRNEQFF. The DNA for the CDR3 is TGCAGCGTTAGGAGGGGGCGGAATGAGCAGTTCTTC.

CDR3 bases: TGTGCCAGTACCTTAGGGAGGGGAGGCACTGAAGCTTTCTTT. Protein product: CASTLGRGGTEAFF. This sequence joins TRBV19 and TRBJ1-1; tentative D call: TRBD1 (5 bases). Germline loops: CDR1 LNHDA, CDR2 SQIVND (reference sequence). V lost 7 bases and J lost 4, with 16 bases in between. This CDR3 has 14 amino acids.

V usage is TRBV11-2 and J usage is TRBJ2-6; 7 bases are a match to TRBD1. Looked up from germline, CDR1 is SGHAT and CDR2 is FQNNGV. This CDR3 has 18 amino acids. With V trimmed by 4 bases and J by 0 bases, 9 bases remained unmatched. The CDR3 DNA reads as TGTGCCAGCAGCTCGGTACGAGGGGGCCTCTCTGGGGCCAACGTCCTGACTTTC. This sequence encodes CASSSVRGGLSGANVLTF. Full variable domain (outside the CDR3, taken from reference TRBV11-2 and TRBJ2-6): EAGVAQSPRYKIIEKRQSVAFWCNPISGHATLYWYQQILGQGPKLLIQFQNNGVVDDSQLPKDRFSAERLKGVDSTLKIQPAKLEDSAVYLCASSSVRGGLSGANVLTFGAGSRLTVL.

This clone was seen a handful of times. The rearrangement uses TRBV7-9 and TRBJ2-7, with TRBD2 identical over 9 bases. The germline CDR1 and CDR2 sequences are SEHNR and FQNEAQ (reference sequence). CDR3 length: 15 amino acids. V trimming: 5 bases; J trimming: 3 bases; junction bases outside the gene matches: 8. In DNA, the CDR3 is TGTGCCAGCAGCCAGCGGGAGGCAAAGGGCTACGAGCAGTACTTC. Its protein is CASSQREAKGYEQYF.

The CDR3 is CASSSTNSVGEQFF. Here the CDR3 DNA reads TGTGCCAGCAGCTCGACCAACAGCGTCGGTGAGCAGTTCTTC. V usage is TRBV7-8 and J usage is TRBJ2-1; D unclear. CDR1 and CDR2 from the germline V gene are SGHVS and FQNEAQ. Trimming pared 4 bases from V and 9 bases from J, leaving 16 bases between. CDR3 size: 14 residues.

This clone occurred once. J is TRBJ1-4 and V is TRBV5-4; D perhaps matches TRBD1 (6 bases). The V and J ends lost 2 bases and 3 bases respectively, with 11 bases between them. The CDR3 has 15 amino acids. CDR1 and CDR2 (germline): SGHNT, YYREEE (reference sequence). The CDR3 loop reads CASSLVGGANEKLFF. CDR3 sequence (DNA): TGTGCCAGCAGCTTAGTAGGGGGAGCTAATGAAAAACTGTTTTTT.

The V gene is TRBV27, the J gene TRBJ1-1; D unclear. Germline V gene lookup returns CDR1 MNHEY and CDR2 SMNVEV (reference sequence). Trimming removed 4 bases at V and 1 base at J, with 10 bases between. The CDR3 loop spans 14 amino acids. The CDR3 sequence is CASSSLPKNTEAFF. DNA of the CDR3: TGTGCCAGCAGTTCCTTACCTAAGAACACTGAAGCTTTCTTT.

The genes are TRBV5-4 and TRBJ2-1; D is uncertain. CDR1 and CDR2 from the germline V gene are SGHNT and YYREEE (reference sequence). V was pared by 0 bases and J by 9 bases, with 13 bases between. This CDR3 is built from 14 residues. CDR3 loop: CASSLAMAVREQFF. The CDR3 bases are TGTGCCAGCAGCTTGGCCATGGCCGTCCGTGAGCAGTTCTTC. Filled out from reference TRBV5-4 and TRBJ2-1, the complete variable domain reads ETGVTQSPTHLIKTRGQQVTLRCSSQSGHNTVSWYQQALGQGPQFIFQYYREEENGRGNFPPRFSGLQFPNYSSELNVNALELDDSALYLCASSLAMAVREQFFGPGTRLTVL.

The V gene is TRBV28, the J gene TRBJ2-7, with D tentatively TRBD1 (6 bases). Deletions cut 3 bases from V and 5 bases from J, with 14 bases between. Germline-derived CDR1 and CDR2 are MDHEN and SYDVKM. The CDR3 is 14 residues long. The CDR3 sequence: CASSLGAGWHEQYF. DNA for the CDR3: TGTGCCAGCAGTTTGGGGGCAGGGTGGCACGAGCAGTACTTC.

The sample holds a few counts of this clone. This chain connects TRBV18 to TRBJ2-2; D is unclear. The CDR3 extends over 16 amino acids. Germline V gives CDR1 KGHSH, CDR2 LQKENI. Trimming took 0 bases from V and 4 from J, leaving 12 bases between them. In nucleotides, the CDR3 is TGTGCCAGCTCACCACCTATAGGGTTCCTCACCGGGGAGCTGTTTTTT. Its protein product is CASSPPIGFLTGELFF.

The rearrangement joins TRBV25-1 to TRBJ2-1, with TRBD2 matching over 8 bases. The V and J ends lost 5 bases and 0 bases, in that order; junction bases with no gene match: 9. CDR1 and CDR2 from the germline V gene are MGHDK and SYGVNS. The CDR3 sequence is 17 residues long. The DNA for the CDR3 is TGTGCCAGCAGTCCCGGGGGGGGGCCCAGCTCCTACAATGAGCAGTTCTTC. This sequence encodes CASSPGGGPSSYNEQFF.

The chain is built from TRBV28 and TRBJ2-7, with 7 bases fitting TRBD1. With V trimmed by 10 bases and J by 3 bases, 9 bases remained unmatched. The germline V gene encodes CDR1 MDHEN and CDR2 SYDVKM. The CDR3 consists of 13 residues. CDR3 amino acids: CATDVTGVYEQYF. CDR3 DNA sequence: TGTGCCACCGACGTTACAGGGGTCTACGAGCAGTACTTC.

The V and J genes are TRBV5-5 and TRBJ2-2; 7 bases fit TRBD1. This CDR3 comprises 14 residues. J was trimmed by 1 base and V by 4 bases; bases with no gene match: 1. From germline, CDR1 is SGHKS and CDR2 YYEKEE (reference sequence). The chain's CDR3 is CASSRTGNTGELFF. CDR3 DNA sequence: TGTGCCAGCAGCAGGACAGGGAACACCGGGGAGCTGTTTTTT.

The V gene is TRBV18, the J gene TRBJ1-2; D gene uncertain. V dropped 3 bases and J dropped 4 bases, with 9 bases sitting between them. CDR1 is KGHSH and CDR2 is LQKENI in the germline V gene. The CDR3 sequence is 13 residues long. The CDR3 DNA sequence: TGTGCCAGCTCACCGTCAAGGTCCTATGGCTACACCTTC. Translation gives CASSPSRSYGYTF.

CDR3 DNA sequence: TGTGCCAGCAAAACGGGGGAGACCCAGTACTTC. Protein product: CASKTGETQYF. The chain uses TRBV27 and TRBJ2-5, with a possible D match to TRBD2 (5 bases). Trimming shortened V by 7 bases and J by 5 bases, and 8 bases separated the two germline ends. Germline V CDR1 and CDR2: MNHEY, SMNVEV (reference sequence). CDR3 length equals 11 residues.

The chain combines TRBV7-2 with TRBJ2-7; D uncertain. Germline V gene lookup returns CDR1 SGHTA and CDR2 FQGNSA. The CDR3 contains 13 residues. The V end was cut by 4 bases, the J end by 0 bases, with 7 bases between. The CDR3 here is CASSSYRSYEQYF. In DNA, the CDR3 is TGTGCCAGCAGCTCCTACCGCTCCTACGAGCAGTACTTC.

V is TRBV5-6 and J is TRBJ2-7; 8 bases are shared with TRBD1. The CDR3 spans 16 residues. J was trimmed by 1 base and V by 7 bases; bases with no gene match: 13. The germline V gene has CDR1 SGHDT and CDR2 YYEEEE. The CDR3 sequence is CASVYRGAVGSYEQYF. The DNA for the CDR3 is TGTGCCAGCGTTTACAGGGGGGCGGTCGGGTCCTACGAGCAGTACTTC.

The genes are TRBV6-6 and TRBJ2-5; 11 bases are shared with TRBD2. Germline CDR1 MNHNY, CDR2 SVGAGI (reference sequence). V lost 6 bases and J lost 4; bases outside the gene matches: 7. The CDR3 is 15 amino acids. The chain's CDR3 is CASRRVAGGGETQYF. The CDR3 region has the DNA TGTGCCAGCAGGAGGGTAGCGGGAGGGGGAGAGACCCAGTACTTC.

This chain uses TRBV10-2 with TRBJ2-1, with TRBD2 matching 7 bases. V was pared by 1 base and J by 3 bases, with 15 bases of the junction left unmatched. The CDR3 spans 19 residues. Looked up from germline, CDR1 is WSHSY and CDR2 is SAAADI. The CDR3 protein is CASSEFPGLTGSYYNEQFF. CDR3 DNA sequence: TGCGCCAGCAGTGAGTTTCCGGGACTAACGGGCTCCTACTACAATGAGCAGTTCTTC.

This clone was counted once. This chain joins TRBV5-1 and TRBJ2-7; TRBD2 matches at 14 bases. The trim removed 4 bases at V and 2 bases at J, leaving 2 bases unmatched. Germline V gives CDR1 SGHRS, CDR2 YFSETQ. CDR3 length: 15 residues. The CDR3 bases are TGCGCCAGCAGCACGGGACTAGCGGGAGCCTACGAGCAGTACTTC. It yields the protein CASSTGLAGAYEQYF.